Below, 24 T cell receptor beta chains from the same sample are listed, as sequenced in a study of control samples from healthy donors and cancer patients. Assay used: immunoSEQ multiplex PCR; TCRdb lists only in-frame clones, some missing. This sample has about 130,000 clones, with about 94% found just once. Sequences were obtained from PBMCs. The receptors were sampled from a man aged 60-69 years with colorectal cancer.

The chain carries TRBV19 and TRBJ1-1; the D is unclear. This CDR3 is built from 15 residues. V was shortened by 5 bases and J by 11 bases, with 24 bases between the two germline ends. Germline values: CDR1 LNHDA, CDR2 SQIVND (reference sequence). For the CDR3, the DNA is TGTGCCAGTAGTGACCCCATCTCCCGGAGCGTCGGGGCTTTCTTT. Protein sequence: CASSDPISRSVGAFF.

This chain joins TRBV19 and TRBJ2-5; D gene ambiguous. Germline V CDR1 and CDR2: LNHDA, SQIVND (reference sequence). This CDR3 contains 14 residues. V was clipped by 7 bases and J by 2 bases, with 14 bases between them. In DNA form, the CDR3 reads TGTGCCAGTAATTCGTATAGGGAACAAGAGACCCAGTACTTC. The encoded protein is CASNSYREQETQYF.

V and J are TRBV19 and TRBJ1-1; 7 nucleotides agree with TRBD1. The germline V gene encodes CDR1 LNHDA and CDR2 SQIVND (reference sequence). V shed 3 bases and J 3 bases; nucleotides not matched to a gene: 1. The CDR3 spans 13 residues. CDR3 loop: CASSIQGDTEAFF. The CDR3 nucleotides are TGTGCCAGTAGTATCCAGGGGGACACTGAAGCTTTCTTT. Full variable domain (outside the CDR3, taken from reference TRBV19 and TRBJ1-1): DGGITQSPKYLFRKEGQNVTLSCEQNLNHDAMYWYRQDPGQGLRLIYYSQIVNDFQKGDIAEGYSVSREKKESFPLTVTSAQKNPTAFYLCASSIQGDTEAFFGQGTRLTVV.

The sample holds one count of this clone. V usage is TRBV29-1 and J usage is TRBJ1-1; D might be TRBD1 (6 bases). CDR3 size: 14 residues. Trimming pared 3 bases from V and 1 base from J, leaving 12 bases between. From germline, CDR1 is SQVTM and CDR2 ANQGSEA. CDR3 in DNA: TGCAGCGTTGAGGGACAACAGGGGAACACTGAAGCTTTCTTT. Amino acids: CSVEGQQGNTEAFF.

V and J are TRBV23-1 and TRBJ1-2; 9 nucleotides line up with TRBD1. TRBV23-1 is an ORF for which the function is uncertain. The CDR3 contains 15 residues. With 4 bases clipped from V and 7 bases from J, the junction kept 10 bases outside the gene matches. This CDR3 is CASSLTTGGEGGYTF. The CDR3 coding sequence is TGCGCCAGCAGTCTTACGACAGGGGGGGAAGGTGGCTACACCTTC.

The chain recombines TRBV11-2 with TRBJ1-3; D is unresolved. Germline V gives CDR1 SGHAT, CDR2 FQNNGV. This CDR3 is built from 12 residues. Trimming removed 1 base from V and 8 bases from J, with 6 bases in between. CDR3 protein: CASSLAGDTIYF. Here the CDR3 DNA reads TGTGCCAGCAGCTTAGCTGGGGACACCATATATTTT. The variable domain in full, completed from reference TRBV11-2 and TRBJ1-3, reads EAGVAQSPRYKIIEKRQSVAFWCNPISGHATLYWYQQILGQGPKLLIQFQNNGVVDDSQLPKDRFSAERLKGVDSTLKIQPAKLEDSAVYLCASSLAGDTIYFGEGSWLTVV.

The chain employs TRBV12-3 or TRBV12-4 and TRBJ2-4, with no clear D. The V end lost 6 bases, the J end lost 7 bases, and 10 bases lay between the germline ends. This CDR3 has 12 residues. Written as DNA, the CDR3 is TGTGCCAGCAGCTGGGCTTGGAACATTCAGTACTTC. Its protein product is CASSWAWNIQYF.

The count of this clone is one. The V and J genes are TRBV19 and TRBJ2-3; 7 bases map to TRBD1. The trim removed 5 bases at V and 5 bases at J, leaving 7 bases unmatched. The CDR3 spans 14 residues. Germline assignment: CDR1 LNHDA and CDR2 SQIVND (reference sequence). The CDR3 DNA reads TGTGCCAGTAGTGTAGGGACAGACTTAGATACGCAGTATTTT. Its translation is CASSVGTDLDTQYF.

The chain couples TRBV18 to TRBJ2-7; 7 nucleotides agree with TRBD2. Germline trimming cut 4 bases from V and 5 bases from J; bases unmatched to any gene: 5. CDR1 and CDR2 (germline): KGHSH, LQKENI. The CDR3 spans 13 residues. The CDR3 DNA reads as TGTGCCAGCTCACGCCCGGCGGGGGACGAGCAGTACTTC. Amino acids: CASSRPAGDEQYF. Drawing the rest from reference TRBV18 and TRBJ2-7, the complete variable domain is NAGVMQNPRHLVRRRGQEARLRCSPMKGHSHVYWYRQLPEEGLKFMVYLQKENIIDESGMPKERFSAEFPKEGPSILRIQQVVRGDSAAYFCASSRPAGDEQYFGPGTRLTVT.

The CDR3 DNA reads as TGTGCCAGCAGCCGCGACAGGACCCGGAACACTGAAGCTTTCTTT. Translating it yields CASSRDRTRNTEAFF. V gene TRBV5-8 combines with J gene TRBJ1-1; D might be TRBD1 (6 bases). Trimming removed 4 bases at V and 1 base at J, with 14 bases between. The CDR3 is made up of 15 amino acids. Germline CDR1 reads SGHTS; CDR2 reads YDEGEE.

The chain couples TRBV30 to TRBJ1-1; D is undetermined. Trimming removed 1 base from V and 11 bases from J, with 14 bases in between. The CDR3 consists of 12 residues. Germline V gives CDR1 GTSNPN, CDR2 SVGIG (reference sequence). CDR3 coding DNA: TGTGCCTGGAGTGCGGTTGGGATGGAGGCTTTCTTT. Its protein product is CAWSAVGMEAFF.

The V and J genes are TRBV7-9 and TRBJ2-3, with 10 bases identical to TRBD1. Losses at the gene ends were 5 bases for V and 5 bases for J; bases not matched to a gene: 4. This CDR3 contains 14 residues. Germline CDR1 reads SEHNR; CDR2 reads FQNEAQ (reference sequence). The CDR3 loop reads CASSMGQGQDTQYF. The CDR3, as DNA: TGTGCCAGCAGCATGGGACAGGGGCAAGATACGCAGTATTTT.

The rearrangement joins TRBV13 to TRBJ2-1; 7 nucleotides align to TRBD1. CDR3 length equals 15 residues. V trimming: 5 bases; J trimming: 0 bases; junction bases outside the gene matches: 4. CDR1 PRHDT and CDR2 FYEKMQ come from the germline V gene (reference sequence). CDR3 in amino acids: CASSADRSSYNEQFF. Written as DNA, the CDR3 is TGTGCCAGCAGCGCGGACAGGAGCTCCTACAATGAGCAGTTCTTC.

This clone appeared a single time. The chain joins TRBV6-2 or TRBV6-3 to TRBJ2-3; possibly TRBD1 for D (8 bases). Trimming pared 5 bases from V and 6 bases from J, leaving 21 bases between. The CDR3 sequence is 16 residues long. The V gene's germline CDR1 is MNHEY and CDR2 SVGEGT. CDR3 bases: TGTGCCAGCAGTCATGACAGGGGACTAATGGTGGATACGCAGTATTTT. Encoded protein: CASSHDRGLMVDTQYF.

The V and J genes are TRBV3-1 (or the pseudogene TRBV3-2) and TRBJ2-7; no firm D call. The CDR3 extends over 11 amino acids. CDR1 and CDR2 (germline): LGHDT, YNNKEL (reference sequence). With 1 base removed from V and 5 bases from J, the gap between germline ends came to 3 bases. This CDR3 reads CASSQGDEQYF. Here the CDR3 DNA reads TGTGCCAGCAGCCAAGGCGACGAGCAGTACTTC.

V gene TRBV4-3 combines with J gene TRBJ2-5; the D gene is possibly TRBD2 (6 bases). V lost 5 bases and J 4 bases, leaving 14 bases between the germline ends. The CDR3 is made up of 14 amino acids. In germline, CDR1 is LGHNA, CDR2 YSLEER. CDR3 sequence (DNA): TGCGCCAGCAGCGAGGGACTTAGGGCAGAGACCCAGTACTTC. It translates to CASSEGLRAETQYF.

This clone occurred a few times. Additional DNA sequences in this sample encode the identical CDR3. This CDR3 is CASSVGQMNTEAFF. The CDR3 DNA sequence: TGTGCCAGCAGCGTAGGCCAGATGAACACTGAAGCTTTCTTT. The chain uses TRBV9 and TRBJ1-1; no reliable D call. The CDR3 runs to 14 residues. Between the trimmed V and J ends, which lost 0 bases and 0 bases, there was a span of 6 bases. Looked up from germline, CDR1 is SGDLS and CDR2 is YYNGEE.

The J gene is TRBJ2-6, the V gene TRBV5-1; 11 bases agree with TRBD1. V shed 0 bases, J shed 0 bases, and the junction held 5 bases outside the gene matches. Germline CDR1 and CDR2: SGHRS and YFSETQ. This CDR3 has 19 residues. In nucleotides, the CDR3 is TGCGCCAGCAGCTTGGCCGGACAGGGGGCGATCTCTGGGGCCAACGTCCTGACTTTC. Protein product: CASSLAGQGAISGANVLTF.

The chain is built from TRBV19 and TRBJ1-5; 9 bases are a match to TRBD1. V shed 3 bases, J shed 6 bases, and the junction held 6 bases outside the gene matches. CDR3 length equals 15 residues. In germline, CDR1 is LNHDA, CDR2 SQIVND (reference sequence). The CDR3 loop reads CASSIPQGAGQPQHF. The CDR3, as DNA: TGTGCCAGTAGTATCCCACAGGGGGCGGGTCAGCCCCAGCATTTT.

This chain joins TRBV7-9 and TRBJ2-2, with no clear D. The ends were cut back, 4 bases at V and 3 bases at J, with 6 bases in the middle. The CDR3 spans 13 residues. CDR1 and CDR2 from the germline V gene are SEHNR and FQNEAQ (reference sequence). The CDR3 DNA follows: TGTGCCAGCAGCTCTGGGGACACCGGGGAGCTGTTTTTT. Protein: CASSSGDTGELFF.

The chain carries TRBV28 and TRBJ1-2; D remains ambiguous. The CDR3 loop spans 14 amino acids. Trimming stripped 6 bases from V and 3 bases from J, with 14 bases between. Germline CDR1 reads MDHEN; CDR2 reads SYDVKM. CDR3 protein: CASSRSLTYYGYTF. CDR3 DNA: TGTGCCAGCAGCCGAAGCCTCACCTACTATGGCTACACCTTC.

This clone came up once. The gene calls are TRBV4-3 and TRBJ2-5, with 7 nucleotides matching TRBD2. Germline V lookup: CDR1 LGHNA, CDR2 YSLEER. V shed 1 base, J shed 4 bases, and the junction held 9 bases outside the gene matches. This CDR3 is built from 16 residues. The DNA for the CDR3 is TGCGCCAGCAGCCAAGGGACTAGTGGGTCTGGAGAGACCCAGTACTTC. Amino acids: CASSQGTSGSGETQYF.

V is TRBV10-2 and J is TRBJ1-1; unclear D gene. This CDR3 spans 14 amino acids. The V end was cut by 4 bases, the J end by 3 bases, with 12 bases between. The germline gives CDR1 WSHSY, CDR2 SAAADI. CDR3 region: CASSVFSRDTEAFF. As DNA, the CDR3 is TGCGCCAGCAGTGTCTTCTCGAGGGACACTGAAGCTTTCTTT.

The rearrangement joins TRBV6-6 to TRBJ1-1; 10 bases agree with TRBD1. This CDR3 spans 13 amino acids. The V gene's germline CDR1 is MNHNY and CDR2 SVGAGI (reference sequence). With V trimmed by 5 bases and J by 7 bases, 4 bases remained unmatched. CDR3 coding DNA: TGTGCCAGCAGTAAGGGACAGGGGAGTGAAGCTTTCTTT. As protein: CASSKGQGSEAFF.